In this sample, the clone carrying this T cell receptor beta chain turned up once. A read error is likely, as this CDR3 ends without the conserved phenylalanine or tryptophan. The DNA is left out, because the CDR3 cannot be placed on it with certainty; the CDR3 is given as TCRdb lists it. This specimen belongs to a study of blood T cell repertoires in COVID-19. Whole-study context: The analysed material was cDNA or gDNA that came from T cells, B-cell-depleted T cells, or PBMCs.

Enrollment of patients from Seattle took place during active infection, with longitudinal follow-up. Per the original methods: Reference gene primer amplification gave estimated nucleated cell counts. Here immunoSEQ multiplex PCR was the method, and the copy in TCRdb shows in-frame clones only, minus some. That table is the source of V, J and clone size, and D and trimming were worked out from the DNA. The profile covers a few hundred thousand clones, with about nine tenths appearing a single time and 1.5% to 2% taken by the ten largest. The CDR3 sequence runs 11 residues, both termini included. The germline gives CDR1 WNHNN, CDR2 SYGVQD (reference sequence).

The rearrangement uses TRBV10-1 and TRBJ1-2; TRBD1 is the table's D call and was not checked against the DNA. Sample: peripheral blood. This receptor was obtained from a woman aged 30 to 39 with COVID-19, enrolled during active disease. The CDR3 spells CAGIEGDRPTL.